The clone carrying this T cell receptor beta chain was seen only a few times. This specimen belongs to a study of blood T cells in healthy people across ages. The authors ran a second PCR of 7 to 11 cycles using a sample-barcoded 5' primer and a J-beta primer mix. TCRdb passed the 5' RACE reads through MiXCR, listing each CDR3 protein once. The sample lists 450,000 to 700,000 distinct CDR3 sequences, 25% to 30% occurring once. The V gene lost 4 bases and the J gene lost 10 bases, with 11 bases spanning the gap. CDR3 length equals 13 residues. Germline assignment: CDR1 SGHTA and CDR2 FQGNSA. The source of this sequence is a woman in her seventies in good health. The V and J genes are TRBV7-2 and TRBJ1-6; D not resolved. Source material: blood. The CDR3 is CASSYITESPLHF. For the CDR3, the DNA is TGTGCCAGCAGCTATATAACAGAATCACCCCTCCACTTT.